The 31 T cell receptor beta chains in this list originate from one sample, sequenced in a study of blood T cell repertoires in COVID-19. Libraries were prepared by immunoSEQ multiplex PCR; TCRdb keeps only in-frame clonotypes and omits some of them. The data show around 180,000 clones, with around 67% seen just once and about 3% held by the top ten. Source material: peripheral blood. The receptors come from a woman older than 75 with acute or convalescent COVID-19.

V and J are TRBV4-3 and TRBJ2-3; D not certain. The length of the CDR3 is 16 residues. From germline, CDR1 is LGHNA and CDR2 YSLEER. V was clipped by 0 bases and J by 6 bases, with 16 bases between them. The CDR3 here is CASSQDLALHGDTQYF. The CDR3 bases are TGCGCCAGCAGCCAAGATCTGGCTCTTCACGGGGATACGCAGTATTTT.

CDR3 DNA: TGTGCCAGCAGTTACTCGTGGCGGACTATCACCGGGGAGCTGTTTTTT. It codes for CASSYSWRTITGELFF. The rearrangement links TRBV6-5 to TRBJ2-2; the D gene is possibly TRBD2 (6 bases). V lost 0 bases to trimming and J lost 4 bases, with 12 bases between them. Germline lookup yields CDR1 MNHEY and CDR2 SVGAGI. The CDR3 is 16 residues long.

This clone was detected only a few times. V is TRBV10-3 and J is TRBJ2-2; maybe TRBD2 (5 bases). CDR1 and CDR2 from the germline V gene are ENHRY and SYGVKD. This CDR3 is built from 14 residues. The ends were cut back, 5 bases at V and 1 base at J, with 8 bases in the middle. The CDR3 DNA is TGTGCCATCAGTAGCGGTTTGAACACCGGGGAGCTGTTTTTT. It codes for CAISSGLNTGELFF.

Only one count was recorded for this clone. The rearrangement links TRBV11-2 to TRBJ2-1; 7 nucleotides match TRBD2. Germline assignment: CDR1 SGHAT and CDR2 FQNNGV. The CDR3 covers 15 residues. V lost 1 base to trimming and J lost 1 base; unmatched junction nucleotides: 1. The CDR3 sequence: CASSLVGGSYNEQFF. CDR3 bases: TGTGCCAGCAGCTTAGTCGGGGGGTCCTACAATGAGCAGTTCTTC.

The chain joins TRBV3-1 (or the pseudogene TRBV3-2) to TRBJ2-2, with D perhaps TRBD1 (5 bases). This CDR3 region has 18 residues. Trimming took 0 bases from V and 5 from J, leaving 19 bases between them. Germline loops: CDR1 LGHDT, CDR2 YNNKEL (reference sequence). Here the CDR3 reads CASSQDHPEASGTGELFF. CDR3 nucleotides: TGTGCCAGCAGCCAAGATCATCCGGAAGCTTCAGGGACCGGGGAGCTGTTTTTT.

This chain uses TRBV5-1 with TRBJ2-7; tentatively, D is TRBD1 (6 bases). The germline CDR1 and CDR2 sequences are SGHRS and YFSETQ. Trimming stripped 4 bases from V and 4 bases from J, with 15 bases between. The CDR3 contains 14 residues. The CDR3 region is CASSLAGTKYEQYF. Written as DNA, the CDR3 is TGCGCCAGCAGCCTGGCCGGGACAAAATACGAGCAGTACTTC.

The V gene is TRBV9, the J gene TRBJ2-3; perhaps TRBD2 as D (6 bases). The CDR3 has 17 residues. The germline CDR1 and CDR2 sequences are SGDLS and YYNGEE. V was pared by 4 bases and J by 1 base, with 19 bases between. The CDR3 coding sequence is TGTGCCAGCAGCCCACGCGGGGAGGTGTTGGGCACAGATACGCAGTATTTT. This sequence encodes CASSPRGEVLGTDTQYF.

This rearrangement joins TRBV27 to TRBJ2-5; D unclear. Germline CDR1 is MNHEY and CDR2 is SMNVEV (reference sequence). The CDR3 has 13 residues. The V gene lost 1 base and the J gene lost 3 bases, with 6 bases spanning the gap. CDR3 region: CASSLWQKETQYF. DNA of the CDR3: TGTGCCAGCAGTTTATGGCAGAAAGAGACCCAGTACTTC.

This clone was observed a few times. The V and J genes are TRBV11-2 and TRBJ1-6; the D is unclear. The germline gives CDR1 SGHAT, CDR2 FQNNGV. V was cut by 5 bases and J by 9 bases, with 20 bases left in between. CDR3 length: 16 amino acids. CDR3 sequence: CASSISDGGWGSPLHF. The DNA for the CDR3 is TGTGCCAGCAGCATCTCTGACGGAGGATGGGGTTCACCCCTCCACTTT.

This CDR3 reads CASSGWALAIRSSYEQYF. CDR3 DNA sequence: TGTGCCAGCAGTGGGTGGGCCCTAGCCATACGGAGCTCCTACGAGCAGTACTTC. V usage is TRBV6-1 and J usage is TRBJ2-7, with TRBD2 as a possible D gene (5 bases). Germline CDR1 and CDR2: MNHNS and SASEGT. This CDR3 is built from 18 residues. Trimming shortened V by 4 bases and J by 0 bases, and 22 bases separated the two germline ends.

This chain connects TRBV5-1 to TRBJ1-5; D is perhaps TRBD1 (5 bases). Per the germline V gene, CDR1 is SGHRS and CDR2 is YFSETQ. V lost 2 bases and J lost 7, with 13 bases in between. This CDR3 comprises 14 residues. The CDR3 loop is CASSFLLGGQPQHF. As DNA, the CDR3 is TGCGCCAGCAGCTTCCTGTTGGGGGGGCAGCCCCAGCATTTT. The whole variable domain, remainder taken from reference TRBV5-1 and TRBJ1-5, is KAGVTQTPRYLIKTRGQQVTLSCSPISGHRSVSWYQQTPGQGLQFLFEYFSETQRNKGNFPGRFSGRQFSNSRSEMNVSTLELGDSALYLCASSFLLGGQPQHFGDGTRLSIL.

This chain connects TRBV11-2 to TRBJ2-3, with TRBD2 matching 8 bases. Trimming at V came to 1 base and at J to 2 bases, leaving 5 bases not matched to a gene. This CDR3 spans 16 amino acids. Germline assignment: CDR1 SGHAT and CDR2 FQNNGV. CDR3 sequence (DNA): TGTGCCAGCAGCTTAGTCGCGGGAGGACTCACAGATACGCAGTATTTT. Its protein is CASSLVAGGLTDTQYF.

This clone was picked up one time. The DNA for the CDR3 is TGTGCCAGCAGCCAAGCGGACAGCCTTTCAACCTTC. It codes for CASSQADSLSTF. The chain joins TRBV3-1 (or the pseudogene TRBV3-2) to TRBJ1-2; perhaps TRBD1 as D (6 bases). The CDR3 sequence is 12 residues long. Trimming shortened V by 1 base and J by 14 bases, and 14 bases separated the two germline ends. Germline lookup yields CDR1 LGHDT and CDR2 YNNKEL (reference sequence).

This chain uses TRBV27 with TRBJ2-7; 7 bases agree with TRBD1. The V gene's germline CDR1 is MNHEY and CDR2 SMNVEV (reference sequence). With 5 bases clipped from V and 0 bases from J, the junction kept 10 bases outside the gene matches. The CDR3 runs to 16 residues. The CDR3 sequence is CASSPPTQGSSYEQYF. The CDR3 DNA sequence: TGTGCCAGCAGTCCCCCCACACAGGGGAGCTCCTACGAGCAGTACTTC.

The chain combines TRBV7-9 with TRBJ2-1; 7 nucleotides align to TRBD1. The CDR3 is made up of 14 amino acids. The V segment lost 4 bases and the J segment 9 bases; nucleotides outside the gene matches: 9. Germline V CDR1 and CDR2: SEHNR, FQNEAQ (reference sequence). This CDR3 reads CASSSGGPIAEQFF. CDR3 coding DNA: TGTGCCAGCAGCTCAGGGGGTCCTATTGCTGAGCAGTTCTTC.

Only a few counts were recorded for this clone. A read error may produce the germline difference seen at one junction end. The rearrangement links TRBV18 to TRBJ2-7, with D possibly being TRBD1 (6 bases). There are 15 residues in the CDR3. The germline CDR1 and CDR2 sequences are KGHSH and LQKENI. Here the CDR3 reads CASSPPGDINYEQYF. The DNA for the CDR3 is TGTGCCAGCTCGCCACCAGGGGACATTAACTACGAGCAGTACTTC.

In its sample, this clone was seen once. V and J are TRBV5-5 and TRBJ2-1; weak D call: TRBD2 (6 bases). Per germline, CDR1 SGHKS and CDR2 YYEKEE (reference sequence). With 0 bases removed from V and 5 bases from J, the gap between germline ends came to 9 bases. CDR3 length: 14 residues. The CDR3 loop is CASSLGWGDNEQFF. The CDR3 bases are TGTGCCAGCAGCTTGGGCTGGGGGGACAATGAGCAGTTCTTC.

J is TRBJ1-1 and V is TRBV2, with D perhaps TRBD1 (6 bases). Per germline, CDR1 SNHLY and CDR2 FYNNEI. The CDR3 has 14 residues. Trimming took 6 bases from V and 2 from J, leaving 13 bases between them. CDR3 in DNA: TGTGCCAGCAGGCAGGGGCTTGATAACACTGAAGCTTTCTTT. This translates into CASRQGLDNTEAFF.

The rearrangement links TRBV7-2 to TRBJ1-4; TRBD1 matches at 8 bases. The CDR3 contains 13 residues. Trimming removed 5 bases from V and 7 bases from J; junction bases left unmatched: 3. The germline V gene encodes CDR1 SGHTA and CDR2 FQGNSA. CDR3 amino acids: CASSMDRVEKLFF. CDR3 in DNA: TGTGCCAGCAGCATGGACAGGGTTGAAAAACTGTTTTTT.

The chain has TRBV27 and TRBJ2-1; possibly TRBD2 for D (6 bases). This CDR3 comprises 11 residues. V shed 8 bases and J shed 7 bases, with 9 bases lying between them. Per germline, CDR1 MNHEY and CDR2 SMNVEV (reference sequence). The CDR3 protein is CASGRGNEQFF. DNA of the CDR3: TGTGCCAGCGGTCGGGGGAATGAGCAGTTCTTC.

Only one count was recorded for this clone. The chain combines TRBV6-1 with TRBJ1-2; maybe TRBD1 (5 bases). The germline gives CDR1 MNHNS, CDR2 SASEGT. V lost 2 bases to trimming and J lost 10 bases, with 8 bases between them. CDR3 size: 11 residues. This chain's CDR3 is CASSEQGDYTF. For the CDR3, the DNA is TGTGCCAGCAGTGAACAGGGTGACTACACCTTC.

This clone was recorded a few times. V is TRBV5-6 and J is TRBJ2-7; tentatively, D is TRBD2 (6 bases). The CDR3 runs to 13 residues. The germline V and J ends were trimmed by 1 base and 10 bases, with 15 bases remaining between them. CDR1 is SGHDT and CDR2 is YYEEEE in the germline V gene. DNA for the CDR3: TGTGCCAGCAGCTTGTTCGCCTGGGGGGAACAGTACTTC. Residues: CASSLFAWGEQYF.

As to this clone: The same CDR3 can be traced to other DNA sequences in this sample. The chain is built from TRBV5-1 and TRBJ1-3, with TRBD1 matching over 9 bases. CDR3 length: 16 amino acids. Trimming cost V 1 base and J 1 base; bases outside gene matches: 3. Per the germline V gene, CDR1 is SGHRS and CDR2 is YFSETQ. CDR3 sequence: CASSLSDRGSGNTIYF. In DNA, the CDR3 is TGCGCCAGCAGCTTGTCCGACAGGGGGTCTGGAAACACCATATATTTT. The entire variable domain, with the rest obtained from reference TRBV5-1 and TRBJ1-3, is as follows: KAGVTQTPRYLIKTRGQQVTLSCSPISGHRSVSWYQQTPGQGLQFLFEYFSETQRNKGNFPGRFSGRQFSNSRSEMNVSTLELGDSALYLCASSLSDRGSGNTIYFGEGSWLTVV.

The table lists this clone with a count of one. Here the CDR3 DNA reads TGCGCCAGCAGCCAAGGTGGACAGCCCGGGGAGACCCAGTACTTC. It encodes CASSQGGQPGETQYF. J is TRBJ2-5 and V is TRBV4-3; TRBD1 might be the D (6 bases). Germline V gives CDR1 LGHNA, CDR2 YSLEER. With 1 base removed from V and 5 bases from J, the gap between germline ends came to 14 bases. CDR3 length equals 15 residues.

The CDR3 here is CASSDFTPQETQYF. CDR3 coding DNA: TGTGCCAGCAGTGATTTTACTCCACAAGAGACCCAGTACTTC. This chain connects TRBV6-1 to TRBJ2-5; no reliable D call. The V gene lost 3 bases and the J gene lost 2 bases, with 10 bases spanning the gap. CDR3 length: 14 amino acids. Per germline, CDR1 MNHNS and CDR2 SASEGT.

This clone showed up just a few times. This sequence joins TRBV4-1 and TRBJ2-7; 7 positions match TRBD2. The trim removed 2 bases at V and 2 bases at J, leaving 3 bases unmatched. Germline V gene sequence: CDR1 MGHRA, CDR2 YSYEKL. CDR3 length: 14 residues. CDR3 loop: CASSQSSGPYEQYF. For the CDR3, the DNA is TGCGCCAGCAGCCAATCTAGCGGTCCCTACGAGCAGTACTTC.

This sequence joins TRBV27 and TRBJ2-2, with unresolved D. Germline V lookup: CDR1 MNHEY, CDR2 SMNVEV (reference sequence). Trimming took 5 bases from V and 7 from J, leaving 8 bases between them. This CDR3 has 12 residues. The chain's CDR3 is CASSPYSGELFF. The CDR3, as DNA: TGTGCCAGCAGTCCTTATAGCGGGGAGCTGTTTTTT.

This clone occurred once. This rearrangement joins TRBV3-1 (or the pseudogene TRBV3-2) to TRBJ2-5; tentatively, D is TRBD2 (5 bases). V lost 4 bases to trimming and J lost 5 bases, with 14 bases between them. This CDR3 region has 14 residues. The germline V gene encodes CDR1 LGHDT and CDR2 YNNKEL (reference sequence). Here the CDR3 DNA reads TGTGCCAGCAGCCCGACCCGGAGGTGGGAGACCCAGTACTTC. Its translation is CASSPTRRWETQYF.

V gene TRBV19 combines with J gene TRBJ1-4; D may be TRBD1 (5 bases). The CDR3 spans 12 residues. CDR1 is LNHDA, CDR2 SQIVND, per germline (reference sequence). The V gene lost 6 bases and the J gene lost 7 bases, with 9 bases spanning the gap. CDR3 in amino acids: CASSPGGEKLFF. The CDR3 DNA sequence: TGTGCCAGTAGCCCCGGGGGTGAAAAACTGTTTTTT.

In this sample, this clone turned up once. The rearrangement joins TRBV6-6 to TRBJ2-7, with D possibly matching TRBD2 (5 bases). CDR3 length: 15 amino acids. Germline-derived CDR1 and CDR2 are MNHNY and SVGAGI (reference sequence). V was cut by 2 bases and J by 4 bases, with 15 bases left in between. The CDR3 spells CASSYPAGSSYEQYF. In nucleotides, the CDR3 is TGTGCCAGCAGTTACCCCGCGGGTTCTTCGTACGAGCAGTACTTC.

This chain uses TRBV7-9 with TRBJ1-1; possible D gene TRBD1, 6 bases. This CDR3 has 14 amino acids. CDR1 SEHNR and CDR2 FQNEAQ come from the germline V gene (reference sequence). Trimming took 1 base from V and 11 from J, leaving 17 bases between them. The chain's CDR3 is CASSLGLKQGAAFF. The DNA of the CDR3 is TGTGCCAGCAGCTTAGGCCTGAAACAGGGAGCGGCTTTCTTT.